One sample yielded the 14 T cell receptor beta chains listed below, sequenced in a study of shared clonotypes between healthy human individuals. Some clones are missing from TCRdb's copy, which holds only in-frame ones; the method was immunoSEQ multiplex PCR. The table includes about 1 million clones, 70% to 80% detected once. Sequencing was carried out using memory CD4+ T cells sorted from blood. The sample's subset: CD45RA-negative fraction. These TCRs come from a man aged 18 to 30 in good health.

The chain carries TRBV5-6 and TRBJ2-5; 14 bases agree with TRBD2. V was clipped by 4 bases and J by 3 bases; unmatched bases: 5. The CDR3 runs 16 residues. Germline loops: CDR1 SGHDT, CDR2 YYEEEE. CDR3 region: CASSETSGRAEETQYF. For the CDR3, the DNA is TGTGCCAGCAGCGAGACTAGCGGGAGGGCGGAAGAGACCCAGTACTTC.

V and J are TRBV14 and TRBJ2-3; a possible D gene is TRBD1 (5 bases). CDR3 length equals 15 residues. V shed 2 bases and J shed 2 bases, with 11 bases lying between them. Germline CDR1 SGHDN, CDR2 FVKESK. CDR3 region: CASSQQRQTTDTQYF. The CDR3 DNA follows: TGTGCCAGCAGCCAACAAAGACAGACCACAGATACGCAGTATTTT.

Comments on this clone: One base away lies a much larger clone, so this may be a sequencing read error. The gene calls are TRBV2 and TRBJ2-1, with 8 positions matching TRBD1. The CDR3 is made up of 15 amino acids. Germline CDR1 reads SNHLY; CDR2 reads FYNNEI. As DNA, the CDR3 is TGTGCCGGCAGTGGGGGACAGGCGGAATACAATGAGCAGTTCTTC. Its translation: CAGSGGQAEYNEQFF.

The V call is TRBV7-2, the J call TRBJ1-5, with D maybe TRBD1 (6 bases). The CDR3 has 15 amino acids. Per germline, CDR1 SGHTA and CDR2 FQGNSA. V shed 5 bases and J shed 7 bases, with 18 bases lying between them. The CDR3 coding sequence is TGTGCCAGCAGCGCACTAGGGGGAACGGGACAGCCCCAGCATTTT. Translation gives CASSALGGTGQPQHF. The full variable domain, completed using reference TRBV7-2 and TRBJ1-5, is GAGVSQSPSNKVTEKGKDVELRCDPISGHTALYWYRQSLGQGLEFLIYFQGNSAPDKSGLPSDRFSAERTGGSVSTLTIQRTQQEDSAVYLCASSALGGTGQPQHFGDGTRLSIL.

The V gene is TRBV4-1, the J gene TRBJ2-5; 7 nucleotides match TRBD2. V shed 0 bases, J shed 2 bases, and the junction held 21 bases outside the gene matches. Germline CDR1 MGHRA, CDR2 YSYEKL. This CDR3 has 21 residues. In nucleotides, the CDR3 is TGCGCCAGCAGCCAAGATCGAACTGGACTAGTACTACCCGATTCACAAGAGACCCAGTACTTC. As protein: CASSQDRTGLVLPDSQETQYF.

This clone has more than one count but fewer than ten. The chain links TRBV4-2 to TRBJ1-4; possible D gene TRBD1, 6 bases. The CDR3 totals 16 residues. V was pared by 0 bases and J by 6 bases, with 14 bases between. Germline V gene sequence: CDR1 LGHNA, CDR2 YNFKEQ. The CDR3 DNA reads TGTGCCAGCAGCCAAGAAGGGGCGGGGGCGCATGAAAAACTGTTTTTT. Amino acid sequence: CASSQEGAGAHEKLFF.

The chain is built from TRBV5-1 and TRBJ2-3; tentative D call: TRBD1 (6 bases). Germline lookup yields CDR1 SGHRS and CDR2 YFSETQ. CDR3 length equals 15 residues. Trimming left V 4 bases short and J 2 bases short, with 14 bases between. As DNA, the CDR3 is TGCGCCAGCAGCAGGCAGGGGATCTACACAGATACGCAGTATTTT. Protein sequence: CASSRQGIYTDTQYF.

The chain has TRBV2 and TRBJ2-7; weak D call: TRBD2 (6 bases). V dropped 1 base and J dropped 6 bases, with 10 bases sitting between them. The CDR3 extends over 13 amino acids. The germline CDR1 and CDR2 sequences are SNHLY and FYNNEI. The CDR3 DNA reads as TGTGCCAGCAGTGAAGAAGCGGGTTCCGAGCAGTACTTC. Its translation is CASSEEAGSEQYF.

The rearrangement joins TRBV30 to TRBJ2-1, with D unresolved. Germline values: CDR1 GTSNPN, CDR2 SVGIG (reference sequence). This CDR3 region has 12 residues. V gave up 0 bases and J gave up 10 bases, with 10 bases separating them. The CDR3 sequence: CAWSVHGNEQFF. The CDR3 bases are TGTGCCTGGAGTGTACATGGAAACGAGCAGTTCTTC. The full variable domain, rest sourced from reference TRBV30 and TRBJ2-1, is SQTIHQWPATLVQPVGSPLSLECTVEGTSNPNLYWYRQAAGRGLQLLFYSVGIGQISSEVPQNLSASRPQDRQFILSSKKLLLSDSGFYLCAWSVHGNEQFFGPGTRLTVL.

The chain couples TRBV27 to TRBJ1-1; D gene uncertain. The CDR3 covers 13 residues. Germline V gene data show CDR1 as MNHEY and CDR2 as SMNVEV (reference sequence). Trimming stripped 3 bases from V and 0 bases from J, with 5 bases between. In DNA, the CDR3 is TGTGCCAGCAGTTTTAGGTTGAACACTGAAGCTTTCTTT. Amino acid sequence: CASSFRLNTEAFF.

V is TRBV5-8 and J is TRBJ2-3; 10 bases match TRBD2. With V trimmed by 0 bases and J by 2 bases, 9 bases remained unmatched. Germline loops: CDR1 SGHTS, CDR2 YDEGEE. The CDR3 totals 18 residues. In DNA form, the CDR3 reads TGTGCCAGCAGCTTGGCGACCCTAGCGGGGGTGAACACAGATACGCAGTATTTT. Its translation is CASSLATLAGVNTDTQYF.

The chain couples TRBV5-5 to TRBJ1-5, with D possibly matching TRBD1 (5 bases). Trimming pared 0 bases from V and 7 bases from J, leaving 17 bases between. The CDR3 length is 16 residues. Germline V gene data show CDR1 as SGHKS and CDR2 as YYEKEE (reference sequence). This CDR3 reads CASSLGWGSGTQPQHF. CDR3 sequence (DNA): TGTGCCAGCAGCTTGGGCTGGGGAAGCGGGACGCAGCCCCAGCATTTT.

This clone was seen a single time. Other nucleotide sequences in the sample specify the same CDR3. The chain employs TRBV28 and TRBJ2-7; the D is unclear. Germline V CDR1 and CDR2: MDHEN, SYDVKM. This CDR3 is built from 12 residues. V lost 6 bases, J lost 0 bases, and 6 bases lay in between. The CDR3 coding sequence is TGTGCCAGCAGGGCAAGCTCCTACGAGCAGTACTTC. As protein: CASRASSYEQYF.

This sequence joins TRBV2 and TRBJ2-3; 7 nucleotides align to TRBD2. Germline V lookup: CDR1 SNHLY, CDR2 FYNNEI. The CDR3 is 15 residues long. J gave up 1 base and V 6 bases, and 7 bases lay outside the gene matches. For the CDR3, the DNA is TGTGCCAGCAGAAGCACTAGCGTACGCACAGATACGCAGTATTTT. It is translated as CASRSTSVRTDTQYF.